These T cell receptor beta chains were read from a single sample in a study of blood T cell repertoires in COVID-19. Data came from immunoSEQ multiplex PCR; TCRdb stores just in-frame clones and leaves some out. Altogether 45,000 or so clones are present, roughly 90% being singletons, with the ten largest covering around 9.1%. What was sequenced was peripheral blood. These receptors all come from a woman over 75 with active COVID-19. CDR3s include the opening cysteine and the closing phenylalanine or tryptophan. Fields, in order: J gene, D gene, V gene, CDR3 protein. The D gene is left open where the match is weak.

TRBJ2-7,TRBD2,TRBV29-1,CSVRGAYEQYF
TRBJ2-2,TRBD2,TRBV9,CASSVDSGGPNYTGELFF
TRBJ1-1,TRBD1,TRBV5-6,CASSRDRANTEAFF
TRBJ1-6,TRBD1,TRBV28,CASSPGGADSPLHF
TRBJ2-5,TRBD2,TRBV3-1/TRBV3-2,CASSHHLASGGGDTQYF
TRBJ1-2,-,TRBV9,CASTKDGGATNYGYTF
TRBJ2-7,-,TRBV27,CALLPYEQYF
TRBJ2-1,-,TRBV4-3,CASSPHNPRGDEQFF
TRBJ2-4,-,TRBV12-3/TRBV12-4,CASSSSRINIQYF
TRBJ2-7,TRBD1,TRBV29-1,CSGGQGSYEQYF
TRBJ1-5,TRBD1,TRBV6-2/TRBV6-3,CASSIGQGRQPQHF
TRBJ2-3,TRBD1,TRBV4-3,CASSRMGQVSVNTQYF
TRBJ2-1,-,TRBV9,CASTIGEGGIINEQFF
TRBJ2-4,TRBD1,TRBV18,CASSPRGQENIQYF
TRBJ1-1,-,TRBV30,CAWSVLDRRVAEAFF
TRBJ1-3,-,TRBV7-2,CASSLGEDWSGNTIYF
TRBJ1-1,-,TRBV5-4,CASSSARGSATEAFF
TRBJ2-7,-,TRBV30,CAWSLGLDYEQYF
TRBJ2-6,TRBD1,TRBV5-1,CASSFGTAPSSGANVLTF
TRBJ1-3,TRBD1,TRBV18,CASSSGTGLNTIYF
TRBJ2-5,-,TRBV5-6,CASSFLRGVLQETQYF
TRBJ1-4,TRBD1,TRBV4-3,CASSQDPGQGIEKLFF
TRBJ1-2,TRBD1,TRBV7-2,CASSGMTGAVGEGYTF
TRBJ1-1,-,TRBV7-9,CASSLVPDTEAFF
TRBJ1-6,TRBD1,TRBV30,CAWNAEGAKPLHF
TRBJ1-5,-,TRBV19,CASKSGRGVMHQPQHF
TRBJ2-7,TRBD1,TRBV28,CASSPVHPGQGYEQYF
TRBJ2-2,-,TRBV30,CAWSRDDRNTGELFF
TRBJ1-2,-,TRBV4-3,CASSQALGGDPYYGYTF
TRBJ2-7,-,TRBV30,CAWTKGGAQEQYF
TRBJ1-5,-,TRBV7-9,CASSLTGDSGQPQHF
TRBJ1-1,-,TRBV6-2/TRBV6-3,CASSYSRDDSSVEAFF
TRBJ2-3,-,TRBV10-3,CAISEEASTDTQYF
TRBJ2-7,-,TRBV7-4,CASTRGALSPF
TRBJ1-1,TRBD1,TRBV6-2/TRBV6-3,CASTPPGQGPNTEAFF
TRBJ2-1,-,TRBV3-1/TRBV3-2,CASSQADEQFF
TRBJ1-4,-,TRBV3-1/TRBV3-2,CASSQDLFISSGRNEKLFF
TRBJ2-5,-,TRBV6-5,CASSITRTKETQYF
TRBJ2-3,TRBD2,TRBV6-2/TRBV6-3,CASSYLRTSGGTDTQYF
TRBJ1-5,-,TRBV6-2/TRBV6-3,CASSYSDGHNQPQHF
TRBJ2-1,-,TRBV4-3,CASSQNSGEQFF
TRBJ2-1,TRBD2,TRBV27,CASSHRGGARLAGAAGINEQFF
TRBJ2-1,-,TRBV6-2/TRBV6-3,CASSYSSPRNEQFF
TRBJ1-1,-,TRBV5-5,CASSSSRGVSEAFF
TRBJ2-3,-,TRBV24-1,CATSPLSGTDTQYF
TRBJ2-7,TRBD2,TRBV18,CASSPGTSSYEQYF
TRBJ2-5,-,TRBV11-2,CASSPGGRGETQYF
TRBJ2-3,-,TRBV4-2,CASSQGGDKDTQYF
TRBJ1-3,TRBD1,TRBV7-3,CASSSGQAGVSGNTIYF
TRBJ1-6,-,TRBV5-1,CASRRDGDNSPLHF
TRBJ1-2,-,TRBV14,CASSQDRWGVYGYTF
TRBJ1-5,-,TRBV2,CASSEISGGQPQHF
TRBJ1-3,-,TRBV18,CASSSGGVNSGNTIYF
TRBJ1-2,-,TRBV28,CASRGQTYGYTF